This TCR beta chain was sequenced during a study of cytomegalovirus exposure and HLA in healthy donors (dated by TCRdb to the late 2010s). In the study overall: An earlier analysis of approximately 640 of the donors reported 250 to 300 Gb of sequence data and roughly 110 million unique TCR beta sequences from about 200 million T cells. An early release covering 550 to 650 HLA-typed donors comprised 250 to 350 gigabases of sequencing data and tens of millions of unique TCR sequences. Of the approximately 400 genotyped donors, over 70% fell in the genetic ancestry cluster associated with self-reported Caucasian donors. The aim of the study was to test whether cataloging public T cell receptors could identify signatures of past pathogen exposure. The T cell repertoires of 670 or so subjects were profiled by immunosequencing and related to cytomegalovirus serostatus. Along with the roughly 700-subject first cohort, a separate validation cohort of over a hundred different subjects was used. The study combined high-throughput TCR immunosequencing, statistical association of individual TCRs with disease status, and machine learning to predict cytomegalovirus infection status. In a later analysis, previously published TCR beta repertoires from 600 to 850 donors were re-analyzed and high-resolution HLA genotyping was added so that TCR occurrence patterns could be studied. Rather than using new phenotypic data, the later analysis identified candidate immune exposures from TCR beta sequences and from how often those sequences occurred across donors. An earlier analysis of around 540 of the donors applied high-throughput TCR beta sequencing to assess whether each TCR beta V gene segment acted as functional or pseudogenic. Donor age, sex, ethnicity and CMV serostatus were compiled alongside the repertoire data. Genome-wide SNP genotypes for about 60% of the 666 donors were used in a later genetic analysis, which treated that subset as a discovery cohort. Every repertoire in the discovery cohort had been generated on one and the same sequencing platform. Class I and class II HLA loci were covered by the typing at four-digit resolution. The number of typed donors differed by locus: about 629-640 for A, B, C, DRB1 and DQB1; 500 to 550 for DQA1; 606 for DPA1; and roughly 490 for DPB1. A few DR-DQ haplotypes were treated as single units for association and clustering because of strong linkage in the cohort. Across about 370 genotyped donors of the cohort, an average of about 240,000 unique TCR beta nucleotide sequences per donor were sequenced, and roughly 20% of those sequences were non-productive. Study-wide conclusions, independent of this receptor: In a later analysis, HLA-associated TCR beta chains showed more clonal expansion and lower generation probabilities than non-associated chains that were equally common. Linkage disequilibrium might explain the correlated functional status among segregating V segments, but an unknown experimental factor could not be excluded. CMV serostatus was the only immune exposure information available for the cohort. The earlier analysis of 587 of the donors excluded around 17 rarely observed V segments, including chromosome 9 orphons, because counts were too low. Cytomegalovirus status was reported to be diagnosed by the classifier with high specificity and sensitivity in both the original and validation cohorts. In an earlier analysis of approximately 590 of the donors, most TCR beta V segments appeared in productive rearrangements about 90% or about 30% of the time, broadly matching IMGT annotations. While some public TCRs were present in many individuals, most TCR sequences turned up only very rarely across donors. According to a later genetic analysis, donors in an Asian-associated ancestry cluster had fewer N-insertions in productive TCRs than the roughly 700-donor mean. Specific HLA alleles were associated with 16,951 TCR beta sequences at a false discovery rate of 0.05 in a later analysis. A cluster of highly shared sequence variants was judged likely to be a technical artifact of the sequencing pipeline. According to a later analysis, most CMV-associated TCR beta chains appeared to be HLA-restricted, and the HLA associations seemed to be driven largely by CMV exposure. A further reported finding was that TCR beta sequences accurately predicted the HLA-A and HLA-B alleles for most subjects in the first cohort. A few of the identified cytomegalovirus-associated TCR beta chains were confirmed in vitro to be specific for cytomegalovirus antigens. A total of 150 or so TCR beta chains were listed by the study as associated with cytomegalovirus. Presence/absence analyses assumed roughly uniform sequencing depth across donors, an assumption that may not hold. Several of the top co-occurrence clusters appeared to be linked to parvovirus B19, influenza, CMV and Epstein-Barr virus, according to a later analysis. In a later analysis, the rate of TCR association differed among HLA loci, with DRB1 alleles having the most associated TCRs and HLA-C alleles having the fewest. According to the authors, the approach could potentially be generalized to other disease states and immunological phenotypes. In a later genetic analysis, a missense DCLRE1C variant was associated with V-gene and J-gene trimming of TCR beta chains, and the association was replicated in an independent cohort. Only TCR beta chains were sequenced in this cohort, and the absence of alpha or paired-chain data limited detectable features. Assigning TCR associations to individual alleles was difficult when HLA alleles, especially DR and DQ, strongly co-occurred. Because HLA typing was unavailable for some donors at each locus, only the typed subset was used in association tests. Some IMGT-functional V segments, including TRBV6-2 and TRBV6-3, could not be distinguished by the 87-base-pair reads and were therefore excluded.

As to this clone: Its specific antigen is unknown. Within one base of it there is no much larger clone, and no base qualities were kept.

In total, approximately 610 healthy bone marrow donors made up the cohort. Cohort members were all nominally healthy when sampled, although unrecorded immune exposures were likely present. The donor was CMV seronegative and was included in the group of several hundred seronegative cohort members. A peripheral blood sample was provided by each donor, and peripheral blood mononuclear cells were used for TCR beta sequencing. The Qiagen DNeasy Blood Extraction Kit was used to extract genomic DNA from the blood cell samples. There are 13 amino acids in the CDR3, from cysteine to phenylalanine inclusive. The sequence is cut down to CDR3 DNA, 39 bases in frame from base 1. Relative to germline, V is 2 bases shorter and J is 6 bases shorter, with 10 bases between their ends. CDR1 and CDR2, per the germline V gene (reference sequence), are SEHNR and FQNEAQ. The library came from the immunoSEQ multiplex PCR assay. The multiplex PCR relied on a mix of 60 forward primers for TCR Vbeta segments and 13 reverse primers for TCR Jbeta segments. The CDR3 region of rearranged TCR beta genes was amplified from genomic DNA with a multiplex PCR assay. On the Illumina HiSeq System, the amplified TCR beta libraries were sequenced as 87-base-pair reads. On the authors' methods: A later analysis tallied roughly 76 million unique TCR beta chains across the 550 to 850 repertoires, and around 10 million of those chains were shared by two or more donors. Raw reads were error-corrected and collapsed into unique sequences with a nearest-neighbor algorithm that merged closely related sequences to remove PCR and sequencing errors. CDR3 sequences were aligned to IMGT reference sequences to assign V, D and J gene segments. For a sequence to be retained, at least a six-nucleotide match to both a V gene segment and a J gene segment was required. Rearrangements were called productive when the CDR3 lacked stop codons and stayed in frame with V and J; all others were non-productive. CDR3 was defined according to IMGT convention as the region running from the second conserved V-encoded cysteine to the conserved J-encoded phenylalanine. The earlier analysis of roughly 590 of the donors excluded sequences that lacked an unambiguous match to a single V gene segment. An earlier analysis of 587 of the donors called V segments functional above 56.7% productive rearrangements and segregating when the between-donor standard deviation exceeded 5%. A statistical classification framework was built to diagnose cytomegalovirus status from the catalog of TCR beta chain sequences. V and J gene assignment, in a later analysis, came from comparing TCR nucleotide sequences with IMGT/GENE-DB human TR gene sequences. Using the TCRdist pipeline, a later analysis assigned CDR3 sequences along with most-parsimonious VDJ recombination scenarios. A later analysis defined each TCR beta chain by its CDR3 amino acid sequence plus V-gene family, and excluded reads lacking a unique V-gene family. A later analysis removed roughly 590 highly shared, low-generation-probability nucleotide sequences to deal with suspected cross-contamination and a sequencing artifact. For each public chain, a later analysis derived a clonal expansion index from normalized ranks of inferred template counts within each repertoire. A later analysis computed generation probabilities with a VDJ recombination model fitted to out-of-frame rearrangements, and checked the results against IGoR. In a later analysis, TCR-TCR, TCR-HLA and TCR-CMV co-occurrence was scored with hypergeometric tests, and a repertoire-size bias correction was applied to TCR pairs. A later analysis estimated false discovery rates by permuting HLA or CMV assignments 20 times. In a later analysis, co-occurring TCRs were grouped using DBSCAN, and TCRdist sequence similarity was added for clustering within HLA-allele-positive subsets. Repertoires with fewer than 30,000 or more than 120,000 public chains were left out of co-occurrence clustering, as were roughly five repertoires with anomalous nucleotide sharing. What TCRdb holds here is the immuneACCESS table cut down to in-frame rearrangements. Part of the clones is not present; checked against another copy, under half of the missing clones reflect an unresolved V gene, and the others are unexplained. D and trimming come from the DNA, and the V and J calls and clone size come from that table. This sample lists around 100,000 clones; about 88% were detected once. Of the sample, 2.1% is held by the ten largest clones.

Sequencing was performed on PBMCs. The rearranged chain carries TRBV7-9 and TRBJ1-2; the D region possibly corresponds to TRBD1 (6 bases align). This receptor was identified in a man aged 18 to 29 in good health and CMV-seronegative. CDR3 protein: CASSLQGRDGYTF. DNA sequence: TGTGCCAGCAGCTTACAGGGGAGGGATGGCTACACCTTC.